These 29 T cell receptor beta chains were sequenced from one sample in a study of cytomegalovirus exposure and HLA in healthy donors. The PCR ran on 60 Vbeta and 13 Jbeta primers. Assay used: immunoSEQ multiplex PCR; TCRdb lists only in-frame clones, some missing. The table shows 150,000 to 200,000 clones, with around 80% occurring only once. The sample taken for sequencing was PBMCs. The receptors come from a male donor in good health and CMV-seronegative.

A remark on this clone: In the same sample, other DNA sequences code for this CDR3. The chain combines TRBV10-3 with TRBJ2-7; D is possibly TRBD1 (6 bases). The V and J ends lost 3 bases and 0 bases respectively, with 9 bases between them. Looked up from germline, CDR1 is ENHRY and CDR2 is SYGVKD. CDR3 length equals 14 residues. CDR3 sequence (DNA): TGTGCCATCAGTGACGGCAGGGGCTCCTACGAGCAGTACTTC. This gives the protein CAISDGRGSYEQYF.

This clone is a singleton in its sample. Other DNA variants within this sample encode the same CDR3. CDR3 coding DNA: TGCGCCAGCAGCCTGGGACTTCAGGGGGCCACTGAAGCTTTCTTT. The encoded protein is CASSLGLQGATEAFF. This chain connects TRBV5-1 to TRBJ1-1; 8 bases fit TRBD1. This CDR3 region has 15 residues. The V segment lost 4 bases and the J segment 4 bases; nucleotides outside the gene matches: 9. The germline V gene has CDR1 SGHRS and CDR2 YFSETQ. The variable domain in full, with the rest retrieved from reference TRBV5-1 and TRBJ1-1, is KAGVTQTPRYLIKTRGQQVTLSCSPISGHRSVSWYQQTPGQGLQFLFEYFSETQRNKGNFPGRFSGRQFSNSRSEMNVSTLELGDSALYLCASSLGLQGATEAFFGQGTRLTVV.

V and J are TRBV27 and TRBJ1-5, with 12 bases lining up with TRBD1. Germline V gene sequence: CDR1 MNHEY, CDR2 SMNVEV (reference sequence). The junction had 8 bases not matched to a gene; V was cut back by 3 bases and J by 2 bases. The CDR3 extends over 18 amino acids. CDR3 amino acids: CASSFAGTGGKGNQPQHF. CDR3 nucleotides: TGTGCCAGCAGTTTTGCCGGGACAGGGGGCAAAGGCAATCAGCCCCAGCATTTT.

A remark on this clone: Other DNA sequences within the sample encode an identical CDR3. The V gene is TRBV11-2, the J gene TRBJ2-7; 8 bases map to TRBD2. V gave up 1 base and J gave up 2 bases; unmatched junction bases: 1. This CDR3 region has 14 residues. Germline V gives CDR1 SGHAT, CDR2 FQNNGV. The CDR3 DNA sequence: TGTGCCAGCAGCTTAGTGCGGGGGGCCTACGAGCAGTACTTC. This gives the protein CASSLVRGAYEQYF.

The chain joins TRBV4-3 to TRBJ1-2; D perhaps matches TRBD1 (5 bases). The V end lost 4 bases, the J end lost 4 bases, and 16 bases lay between the germline ends. The CDR3 spans 15 residues. Germline assignment: CDR1 LGHNA and CDR2 YSLEER. CDR3 in DNA: TGCGCCAGCAGCCTGGTCGGGGGGTTCGTCTATGGCTACACCTTC. It is translated as CASSLVGGFVYGYTF.

The V call is TRBV28, the J call TRBJ1-3, with 9 bases lining up with TRBD1. V lost 7 bases to trimming and J lost 3 bases; unmatched junction nucleotides: 10. The length of the CDR3 is 16 residues. CDR1 and CDR2 (germline): MDHEN, SYDVKM. CDR3 coding DNA: TGTGCCAGCACCACGATAACGACAGGGGGTGGAAACACCATATATTTT. Translating it yields CASTTITTGGGNTIYF.

V gene TRBV19 combines with J gene TRBJ2-7; tentatively, D is TRBD2 (7 bases). The CDR3 runs 14 residues. The germline V gene has CDR1 LNHDA and CDR2 SQIVND (reference sequence). Trimming took 4 bases from V and 6 from J, leaving 16 bases between them. The CDR3 region is CASSNPGGPGEQYF. The CDR3 DNA is TGTGCCAGTAGTAATCCCGGGGGGCCGGGCGAGCAGTACTTC.

V gene TRBV7-2 combines with J gene TRBJ2-3; no clear D. V dropped 5 bases and J dropped 5 bases, with 8 bases sitting between them. Germline V lookup: CDR1 SGHTA, CDR2 FQGNSA. This CDR3 spans 12 amino acids. This chain's CDR3 is CASSPPRDTQYF. Here the CDR3 DNA reads TGTGCCAGCAGCCCCCCTAGAGATACGCAGTATTTT.

The V gene is TRBV5-3, the J gene TRBJ1-2; 12 bases line up with TRBD1. TRBV5-3 is reported as an ORF; its role is uncertain. CDR3 length equals 17 residues. Trimming at V came to 5 bases and at J to 1 base, leaving 9 bases not matched to a gene. CDR3 amino acids: CARRSPGQGANNYGYTF. The CDR3 DNA reads TGTGCCAGAAGATCACCGGGACAGGGGGCAAATAACTATGGCTACACCTTC.

The V call is TRBV27, the J call TRBJ1-1; D may be TRBD1 (5 bases). V lost 3 bases and J 4 bases, leaving 9 bases between the germline ends. This CDR3 has 13 residues. The germline CDR1 and CDR2 sequences are MNHEY and SMNVEV (reference sequence). The CDR3 nucleotides are TGTGCCAGCAGTTTTGGAGGGGCCACTGAAGCTTTCTTT. Translated, it gives CASSFGGATEAFF.

The chain joins TRBV6-9 to TRBJ1-2, with a possible D match to TRBD1 (5 bases). Germline V CDR1 and CDR2: MNHGY, SVAAGI. The CDR3 runs to 14 residues. Trimming took 7 bases from V and 2 from J, leaving 14 bases between them. CDR3 residues: CASTRLAGNYGYTF. In nucleotides, the CDR3 is TGTGCCAGCACCCGGTTGGCAGGGAACTATGGCTACACCTTC.

In the case of this clone: Other DNA sequences within the sample encode an identical CDR3. The J gene is TRBJ2-7, the V gene TRBV19; 11 bases are a match to TRBD2. This CDR3 spans 15 amino acids. V was clipped by 3 bases and J by 3 bases; unmatched bases: 4. Germline CDR1 and CDR2: LNHDA and SQIVND (reference sequence). The CDR3 loop is CASSIGLAGLYEQYF. In nucleotides, the CDR3 is TGTGCCAGTAGTATCGGACTAGCGGGCCTCTACGAGCAGTACTTC. Looking up the rest from reference TRBV19 and TRBJ2-7 gives the full variable domain: DGGITQSPKYLFRKEGQNVTLSCEQNLNHDAMYWYRQDPGQGLRLIYYSQIVNDFQKGDIAEGYSVSREKKESFPLTVTSAQKNPTAFYLCASSIGLAGLYEQYFGPGTRLTVT.

The chain recombines TRBV4-3 with TRBJ2-5; D gene ambiguous. The J call is doubtful: the DNA matches TRBJ2-7 better. The V gene's germline CDR1 is LGHNA and CDR2 YSLEER. The CDR3 is 15 residues long. The CDR3 bases are TGCGCCAGCAGCCAAGAGGTAGCAACCTTCAACGAGCAGTACTTC. Encoded protein: CASSQEVATFNEQYF.

V gene TRBV27 combines with J gene TRBJ1-6, with 9 bases lining up with TRBD1. Germline V CDR1 and CDR2: MNHEY, SMNVEV (reference sequence). CDR3 length: 14 residues. The V segment lost 6 bases and the J segment 7 bases; nucleotides outside the gene matches: 4. The CDR3 coding sequence is TGTGCCAGCAGACTCGGACAGGGGAATTCACCCCTCCACTTT. Translating it yields CASRLGQGNSPLHF.

The rearrangement links TRBV27 to TRBJ2-5; 14 nucleotides agree with TRBD2. V shed 5 bases and J 8 bases; nucleotides not matched to a gene: 1. CDR3 length equals 13 residues. Germline V lookup: CDR1 MNHEY, CDR2 SMNVEV (reference sequence). CDR3 residues: CASSGTSGRTQYF. Written as DNA, the CDR3 is TGTGCCAGCAGTGGGACTAGCGGGAGAACCCAGTACTTC.

CDR3 DNA sequence: TGCGCCAGCAGCTTTACAGGTTATGGCTACACCTTC. It is translated as CASSFTGYGYTF. This chain joins TRBV5-1 and TRBJ1-2; D perhaps matches TRBD1 (5 bases). CDR1 and CDR2 (germline): SGHRS, YFSETQ. This CDR3 is built from 12 residues. With 2 bases removed from V and 5 bases from J, the gap between germline ends came to 7 bases.

This chain links TRBV19 with TRBJ2-1; possibly TRBD2 for D (5 bases). The germline V and J ends were trimmed by 5 bases and 0 bases, with 11 bases remaining between them. The CDR3 runs 15 residues. Germline V CDR1 and CDR2: LNHDA, SQIVND (reference sequence). CDR3 region: CASSPPGSSYNEQFF. In DNA form, the CDR3 reads TGTGCCAGTAGTCCTCCGGGGAGCTCCTACAATGAGCAGTTCTTC.

The chain recombines TRBV5-4 with TRBJ2-7, with D perhaps matching TRBD1 (5 bases). The CDR3 has 13 amino acids. Germline loops: CDR1 SGHNT, CDR2 YYREEE (reference sequence). The ends were cut back, 4 bases at V and 7 bases at J, with 15 bases in the middle. The CDR3 loop is CASSSPDTGEQYF. CDR3 bases: TGTGCCAGCAGCAGCCCGGACACCGGAGAGCAGTACTTC.

The chain recombines TRBV5-6 with TRBJ2-5, with 9 bases that match TRBD2. Germline V lookup: CDR1 SGHDT, CDR2 YYEEEE. The CDR3 has 17 amino acids. After removal of 1 base from V and 5 bases from J, the junction contained 12 bases not matched to a gene. Here the CDR3 DNA reads TGTGCCAGCAGCTTGTTGACTAGCGGATATTTAGGGGAGACCCAGTACTTC. It specifies CASSLLTSGYLGETQYF.

The rearrangement joins TRBV5-4 to TRBJ2-2, with a weak D call TRBD2 (6 bases). CDR1 is SGHNT and CDR2 is YYREEE in the germline V gene (reference sequence). The CDR3 loop spans 16 amino acids. V was trimmed by 1 base and J by 0 bases, leaving 10 bases between them. CDR3 sequence (DNA): TGTGCCAGCAGCTTGAGTTTAGCGGCGAACACCGGGGAGCTGTTTTTT. Residues: CASSLSLAANTGELFF. Full variable domain (remainder filled in from reference TRBV5-4 and TRBJ2-2): ETGVTQSPTHLIKTRGQQVTLRCSSQSGHNTVSWYQQALGQGPQFIFQYYREEENGRGNFPPRFSGLQFPNYSSELNVNALELDDSALYLCASSLSLAANTGELFFGEGSRLTVL.

This chain links TRBV2 with TRBJ2-3; maybe TRBD2 (5 bases). Per the germline V gene, CDR1 is SNHLY and CDR2 is FYNNEI. The CDR3 is 15 residues long. V gave up 1 base and J gave up 1 base, with 9 bases separating them. CDR3 in amino acids: CASSEGWGGTDTQYF. CDR3 nucleotide sequence: TGTGCCAGCAGTGAAGGGTGGGGAGGCACAGATACGCAGTATTTT.

The rearrangement joins TRBV19 to TRBJ1-5; 8 bases fit TRBD1. The germline gives CDR1 LNHDA, CDR2 SQIVND (reference sequence). Losses at the gene ends were 6 bases for V and 2 bases for J; bases not matched to a gene: 12. This CDR3 comprises 17 residues. The CDR3 sequence is CASREVDREIGNQPQHF. For the CDR3, the DNA is TGTGCCAGTAGGGAGGTGGACAGGGAGATAGGCAATCAGCCCCAGCATTTT.

The CDR3 nucleotides are TGTGCCAGCAGCGCCCTTCCAGGGACTAGCGGGAGTGTATACGAGCAGTACTTC. It specifies CASSALPGTSGSVYEQYF. This sequence joins TRBV9 and TRBJ2-7, with 14 nucleotides matching TRBD2. CDR1 is SGDLS, CDR2 YYNGEE, per germline. CDR3 length equals 18 residues. The V segment lost 3 bases and the J segment 4 bases; nucleotides outside the gene matches: 12.

The chain joins TRBV6-6 to TRBJ1-4; D possibly corresponds to TRBD1 (5 bases). The length of the CDR3 is 14 residues. The germline V and J ends were trimmed by 8 bases and 2 bases, with 12 bases remaining between them. Looked up from germline, CDR1 is MNHNY and CDR2 is SVGAGI (reference sequence). The CDR3 DNA follows: TGTGCCAGCGTACCCAGGGTCACTAATGAAAAACTGTTTTTT. As protein: CASVPRVTNEKLFF.

This clone occurred once. CDR3 amino acids: CASRLQGTYEQYF. In DNA, the CDR3 is TGTGCCAGTAGGCTACAGGGCACCTACGAGCAGTACTTC. The genes are TRBV19 and TRBJ2-7, with D perhaps matching TRBD1 (6 bases). The CDR3 is made up of 13 amino acids. The germline V gene encodes CDR1 LNHDA and CDR2 SQIVND (reference sequence). Trimming cost V 6 bases and J 2 bases, with 11 bases left between them.

The rearrangement joins TRBV5-6 to TRBJ2-1, with 7 positions matching TRBD1. V lost 6 bases to trimming and J lost 7 bases; unmatched junction nucleotides: 10. The CDR3 contains 14 residues. Germline V lookup: CDR1 SGHDT, CDR2 YYEEEE. CDR3 in amino acids: CASTELTGRNEQFF. The CDR3 nucleotides read TGTGCCAGCACCGAATTGACAGGGAGAAATGAGCAGTTCTTC.

The chain links TRBV5-4 to TRBJ2-5; 8 bases match TRBD1. The V gene's germline CDR1 is SGHNT and CDR2 YYREEE (reference sequence). The CDR3 totals 17 residues. With V trimmed by 0 bases and J by 1 base, 8 bases remained unmatched. CDR3 region: CASSLAAGGYFQETQYF. The CDR3, as DNA: TGTGCCAGCAGCTTGGCCGCAGGGGGCTATTTCCAAGAGACCCAGTACTTC.

V gene TRBV9 combines with J gene TRBJ2-5; D is perhaps TRBD2 (6 bases). The J call may be mistaken, given a closer DNA end match to TRBJ2-7. Germline CDR1 and CDR2: SGDLS and YYNGEE. The length of the CDR3 is 14 residues. The CDR3 reads CASSPEGGDYEQYF. The CDR3, as DNA: TGTGCCAGCAGCCCGGAGGGCGGGGACTACGAGCAGTACTTC.

This clone was seen a few times. The V and J genes are TRBV4-3 and TRBJ1-3; 8 positions agree with TRBD1. The CDR3 contains 15 residues. Germline V lookup: CDR1 LGHNA, CDR2 YSLEER. The J segment lost 4 bases and the V segment lost 2 bases, leaving 4 bases of the junction unmatched. CDR3 loop: CASSQRQGTGNTIYF. The CDR3 DNA sequence: TGCGCCAGCAGCCAAAGACAGGGGACAGGAAACACCATATATTTT.